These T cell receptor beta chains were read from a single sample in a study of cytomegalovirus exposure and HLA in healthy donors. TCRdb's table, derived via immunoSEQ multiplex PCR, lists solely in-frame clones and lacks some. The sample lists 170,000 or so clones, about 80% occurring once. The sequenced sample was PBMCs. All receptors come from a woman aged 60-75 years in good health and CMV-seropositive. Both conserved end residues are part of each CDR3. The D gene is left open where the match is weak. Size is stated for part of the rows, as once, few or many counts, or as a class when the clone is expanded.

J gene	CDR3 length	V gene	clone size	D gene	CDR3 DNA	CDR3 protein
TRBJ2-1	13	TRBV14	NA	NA	TGTGCCAGCAGCCAGGGGGGGCGACCTGAGCAGTTCTTC	CASSQGGRPEQFF
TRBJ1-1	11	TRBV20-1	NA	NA	TGCAGGACGGACTTGAACACTGAAGCTTTCTTT	CRTDLNTEAFF
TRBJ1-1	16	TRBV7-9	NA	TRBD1	TGTGCCAGCAGCCCGACTCGGACAGGGGGTAACACTGAAGCTTTCTTT	CASSPTRTGGNTEAFF
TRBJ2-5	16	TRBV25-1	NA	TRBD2	TGTGCCAGCAGTGAACCGAGGGGAGGGGTCCAAGAGACCCAGTACTTC	CASSEPRGGVQETQYF
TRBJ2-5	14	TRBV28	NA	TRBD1	TGTGCCAGCATCCAGGGGGCATGGGGAGAGACCCAGTACTTC	CASIQGAWGETQYF
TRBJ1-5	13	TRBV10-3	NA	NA	TGTGCCATCAGTGTCGCAGGCAATCAGCCCCAGCATTTT	CAISVAGNQPQHF
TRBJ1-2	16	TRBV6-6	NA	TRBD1	TGTGCCAGCAGTTACGTGGGGGGACAGGGAAACTATGGCTACACCTTC	CASSYVGGQGNYGYTF
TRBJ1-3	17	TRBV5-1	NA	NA	TGCGCCAGCAGCTCACTGCCGACTTCTAGCTCTGGAAACACCATATATTTT	CASSSLPTSSSGNTIYF
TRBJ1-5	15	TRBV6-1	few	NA	TGTGCCAGCAGTAGGACAGATTATAGCAATCAGCCCCAGCATTTT	CASSRTDYSNQPQHF
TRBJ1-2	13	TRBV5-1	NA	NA	TGCGCCAGCAGCTACGGGGGAAACTATGGCTACACCTTC	CASSYGGNYGYTF
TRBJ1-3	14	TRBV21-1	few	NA	TGTGCCGGGGAGGGAGGAGGCTCTGGAAACACCATATATTTT	CAGEGGGSGNTIYF
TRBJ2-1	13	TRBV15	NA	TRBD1	TGTGCCACCGGGACAGGGGCCTACAATGAGCAGTTCTTC	CATGTGAYNEQFF
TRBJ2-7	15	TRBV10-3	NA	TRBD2	TGTGCCATCAGTGGGGGTAGCGGGGGACCCTACGAGCAGTACTTC	CAISGGSGGPYEQYF
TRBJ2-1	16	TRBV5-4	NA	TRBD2	TGTGCCAGCAGCACTAGACCGGGACTAGGCAACAATGAGCAGTTCTTC	CASSTRPGLGNNEQFF
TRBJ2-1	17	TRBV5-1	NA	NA	TGCGCCAGCAGCTCTGGGACACGAAGTAGCTCCTACAATGAGCAGTTCTTC	CASSSGTRSSSYNEQFF